The clone carrying this T cell receptor beta chain has more than one count but fewer than ten. Its antigen is undetermined. One end of the junction varies from germline; a read error may be responsible. The authors produced cDNA by 5'RACE using 10-nucleotide random UMIs. A single record per CDR3 protein comes from TCRdb applying MiXCR to the 5' RACE reads. The data hold around 16,000 distinct CDR3 sequences, with approximately 8.7% observed a single time. Germline assignment: CDR1 MGHDK and CDR2 SYGVNS. The CDR3 has 15 residues. A blood bank in Maryland, USA, provided the volunteers who served as healthy controls. The data are from a study of neurological immune-mediated disorders. Study-wide results and caveats: It was HTLV-1-associated myelopathy that showed the most TCR clonal expansion, while multiple sclerosis showed the least, falling below healthy controls.

What was sequenced was CD8+ T cells from blood. The chain uses TRBV25-1 and TRBJ2-7, with 8 bases aligning to TRBD2. The sequence came from a man over 45 in good health. CDR3 residues: CASSESTSGPYEQYF. CDR3 bases: TGTGCCAGCAGCGAATCCACTAGCGGACCCTACGAGCAGTACTTC.